The TCR beta chain described here comes from a study of cytomegalovirus exposure and HLA in healthy donors. The study ran its PCR with 60 Vbeta and 13 Jbeta primers. Measured with immunoSEQ multiplex PCR; TCRdb has only the in-frame clones, and not every one. The top ten clones hold about 2% of a sample with some 150,000 clones, about four fifths of them seen once. Trimming shortened V by 4 bases and J by 4 bases, and 17 bases separated the two germline ends. In germline, CDR1 is SGHNT, CDR2 YYREEE (reference sequence). CDR3 size: 15 residues. Sequencing was carried out using PBMCs. The TCR originated in a woman between 45 and 65 years old in good health and CMV-seronegative. The chain recombines TRBV5-4 with TRBJ1-2; maybe TRBD1 (6 bases). The DNA for the CDR3 is TGTGCCAGCAGCCTCCCTTTTGGGGGCCGCTATGGCTACACCTTC. This codes for CASSLPFGGRYGYTF.